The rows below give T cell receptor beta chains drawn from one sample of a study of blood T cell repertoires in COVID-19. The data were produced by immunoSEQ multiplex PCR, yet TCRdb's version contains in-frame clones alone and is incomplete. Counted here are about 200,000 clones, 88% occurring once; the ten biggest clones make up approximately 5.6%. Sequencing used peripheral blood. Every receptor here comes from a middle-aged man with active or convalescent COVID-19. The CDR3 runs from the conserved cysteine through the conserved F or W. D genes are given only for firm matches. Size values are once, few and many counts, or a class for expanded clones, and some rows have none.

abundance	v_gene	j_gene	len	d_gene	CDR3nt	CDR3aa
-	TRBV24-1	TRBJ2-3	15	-	TGTGCCACCAGTGATTCGGGGGGCGTAGGGGATACGCAGTATTTT	CATSDSGGVGDTQYF
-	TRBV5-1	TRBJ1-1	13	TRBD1	TGCGCCAGCAGAACAGGGGGGAACACTGAAGCTTTCTTT	CASRTGGNTEAFF
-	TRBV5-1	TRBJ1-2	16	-	TGCGCCAGCAGCTTGGCCATTGGCAGGGGATCCTATGGCTACACCTTC	CASSLAIGRGSYGYTF
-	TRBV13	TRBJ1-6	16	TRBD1	TGTGCCAGCAGCGAGACAGGGGGCGCCTATAATTCACCCCTCCACTTT	CASSETGGAYNSPLHF
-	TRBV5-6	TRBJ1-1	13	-	TGTGCCAGCAGCTGGGCGGGGAACACTGAAGCTTTCTTT	CASSWAGNTEAFF
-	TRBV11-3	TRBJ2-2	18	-	TGTGCCAGCAGCTTAGGACGATGGGGTCAGGGCAACACCGGGGAGCTGTTTTTT	CASSLGRWGQGNTGELFF
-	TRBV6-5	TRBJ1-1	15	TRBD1	TGTGCCAGCAAAGAGGGGGCTGGTTGGGACACTGAAGCTTTCTTT	CASKEGAGWDTEAFF
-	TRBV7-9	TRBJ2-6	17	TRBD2	TGTGCCAGCAGCTTAGCGGTGCGGGAGACTGGGGCCAACGTCCTGACTTTC	CASSLAVRETGANVLTF
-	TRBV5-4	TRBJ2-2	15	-	TGTGCCAGCAGCTTGCTCCAGGGATATGACGGGGAGCTGTTTTTT	CASSLLQGYDGELFF
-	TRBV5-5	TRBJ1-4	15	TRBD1	TGTGCCAGCACCCAAACCGGACAGGGGGATGAAAAACTGTTTTTT	CASTQTGQGDEKLFF
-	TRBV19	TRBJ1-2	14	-	TGTGCCAGTAGTTTAGGTCGAGCGAACTATGGCTACACCTTC	CASSLGRANYGYTF
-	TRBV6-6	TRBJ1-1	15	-	TGTGCCAGCAGTTATAAGAACTATGTGAACACTGAAGCTTTCTTT	CASSYKNYVNTEAFF
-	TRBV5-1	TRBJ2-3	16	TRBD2	TGCGCCAGCAGCTTGGGACTAGCGGAGCTCACAGATACGCAGTATTTT	CASSLGLAELTDTQYF
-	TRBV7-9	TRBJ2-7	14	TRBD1	TGTGCCAGCAGCCCTGGACAGGTAACCTACGAGCAGTACTTC	CASSPGQVTYEQYF
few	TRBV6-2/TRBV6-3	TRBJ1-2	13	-	TGTGCCATTAGCCCGACTGGGGGGTTTGGCTACACCTTC	CAISPTGGFGYTF
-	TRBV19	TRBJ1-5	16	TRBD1	TGTGCCGGAAGGGACAGACCGGGCGGTAGCAATCAGCCCCAGCATTTT	CAGRDRPGGSNQPQHF
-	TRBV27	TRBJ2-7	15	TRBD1	TGTGCCAGCAGTTTAGTACCGGGACAGGGCTACGAGCAGTACTTC	CASSLVPGQGYEQYF
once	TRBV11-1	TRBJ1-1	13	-	TGTGCCAGCAGCTTAGACAGGGACACTGAAGCTTTCTTT	CASSLDRDTEAFF
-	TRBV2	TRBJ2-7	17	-	TGTGCCAGCAGTGAAATAGCAGACTACCTCAGCTCCTACGAGCAGTACTTC	CASSEIADYLSSYEQYF
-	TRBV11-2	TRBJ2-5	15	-	TGTGCCAGCAGCTCTAGGGGCGGGGACAGAGGGACCCAGTACTTC	CASSSRGGDRGTQYF
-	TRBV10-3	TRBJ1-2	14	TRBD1	TGTGCCATCAGCGGGACAGGGGGCGGCTATGGCTACACCTTC	CAISGTGGGYGYTF
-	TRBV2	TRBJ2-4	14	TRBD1	TGTGCCTACATTCGGGACAGGGGAAAAAACATTCAGTACTTC	CAYIRDRGKNIQYF
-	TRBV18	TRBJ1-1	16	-	TGTGCCAGCTCACCCCTGCAGCAGGGTCCCAACACTGAAGCTTTCTTT	CASSPLQQGPNTEAFF
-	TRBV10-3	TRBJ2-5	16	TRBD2	TGTGCCATCAGTGACGGTGAAGCGGGAGTAGGAGAGACCCAGTACTTC	CAISDGEAGVGETQYF
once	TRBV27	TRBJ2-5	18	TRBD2	TGTGCCAGCAGTTTATCATCCGGACTAGCAAACCTCAAAGAGACCCAGTACTTC	CASSLSSGLANLKETQYF
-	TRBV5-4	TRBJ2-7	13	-	TGTGCCAGCAGCGTTAGGGGTTTCTACGAGCAGTACTTC	CASSVRGFYEQYF
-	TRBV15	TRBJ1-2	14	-	TGTGCCACCAGCAGAGATCTGGCCTACTATGGCTACACCTTC	CATSRDLAYYGYTF
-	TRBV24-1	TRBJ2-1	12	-	TGTGCCACCAGTGATGGGACTGGAGGGCAGTTCTTC	CATSDGTGGQFF